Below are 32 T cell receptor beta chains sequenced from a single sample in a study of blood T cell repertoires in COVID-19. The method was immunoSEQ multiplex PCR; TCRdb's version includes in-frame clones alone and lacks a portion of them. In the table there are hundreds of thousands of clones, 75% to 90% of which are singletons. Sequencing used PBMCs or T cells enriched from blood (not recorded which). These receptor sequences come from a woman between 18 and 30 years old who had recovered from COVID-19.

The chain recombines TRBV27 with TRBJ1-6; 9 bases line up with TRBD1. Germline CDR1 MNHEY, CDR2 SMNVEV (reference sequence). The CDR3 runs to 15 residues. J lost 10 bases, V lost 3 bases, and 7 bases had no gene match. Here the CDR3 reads CASSFLTGGGSPLHF. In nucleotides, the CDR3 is TGTGCCAGCAGTTTCTTGACAGGGGGGGGGTCACCCCTCCACTTT.

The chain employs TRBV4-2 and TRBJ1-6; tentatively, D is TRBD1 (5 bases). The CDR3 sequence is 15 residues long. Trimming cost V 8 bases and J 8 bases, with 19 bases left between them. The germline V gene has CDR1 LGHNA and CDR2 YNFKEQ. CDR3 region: CASGKQGIGDSPLHF. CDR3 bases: TGTGCCAGCGGCAAGCAGGGAATCGGAGATTCACCCCTCCACTTT.

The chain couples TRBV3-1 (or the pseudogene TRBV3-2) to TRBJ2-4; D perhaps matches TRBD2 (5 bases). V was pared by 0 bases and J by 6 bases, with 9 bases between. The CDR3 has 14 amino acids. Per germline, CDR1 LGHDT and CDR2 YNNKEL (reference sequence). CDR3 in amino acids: CASSQDVAGNIQYF. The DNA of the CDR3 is TGTGCCAGCAGCCAAGACGTGGCGGGAAACATTCAGTACTTC.

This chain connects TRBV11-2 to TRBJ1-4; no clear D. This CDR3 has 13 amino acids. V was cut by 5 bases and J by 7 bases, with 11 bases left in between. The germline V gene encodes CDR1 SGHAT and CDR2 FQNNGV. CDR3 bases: TGTGCCAGCAGCCGTGCGAGTAGTGAAAAACTGTTTTTT. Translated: CASSRASSEKLFF. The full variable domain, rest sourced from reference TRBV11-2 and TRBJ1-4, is EAGVAQSPRYKIIEKRQSVAFWCNPISGHATLYWYQQILGQGPKLLIQFQNNGVVDDSQLPKDRFSAERLKGVDSTLKIQPAKLEDSAVYLCASSRASSEKLFFGSGTQLSVL.

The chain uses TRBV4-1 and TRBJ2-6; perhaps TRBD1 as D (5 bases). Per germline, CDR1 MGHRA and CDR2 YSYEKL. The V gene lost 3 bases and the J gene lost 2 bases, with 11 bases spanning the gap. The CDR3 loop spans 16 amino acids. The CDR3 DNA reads TGCGCCAGCAGCCAGGGGCTGGGTGCTGGGGCCAACGTCCTGACTTTC. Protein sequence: CASSQGLGAGANVLTF.

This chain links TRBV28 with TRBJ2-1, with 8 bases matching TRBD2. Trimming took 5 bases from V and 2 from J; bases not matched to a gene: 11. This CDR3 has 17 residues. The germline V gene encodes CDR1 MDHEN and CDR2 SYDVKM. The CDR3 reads CASSRRGARSAYNEQFF. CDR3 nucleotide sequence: TGTGCCAGCAGTCGGCGGGGGGCCAGGAGCGCCTACAATGAGCAGTTCTTC.

The CDR3 bases are TGTGCCAGCAGCGTGGACAGAGACCATCAGCCCCAGCATTTT. Translating gives CASSVDRDHQPQHF. The rearrangement joins TRBV9 to TRBJ1-5; D possibly corresponds to TRBD1 (6 bases). This CDR3 has 14 amino acids. Germline V gene lookup returns CDR1 SGDLS and CDR2 YYNGEE. V lost 2 bases, J lost 5 bases, and 11 bases lay in between.

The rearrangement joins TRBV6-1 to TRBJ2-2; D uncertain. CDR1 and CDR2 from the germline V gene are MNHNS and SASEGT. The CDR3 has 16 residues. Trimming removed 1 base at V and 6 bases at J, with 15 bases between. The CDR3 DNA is TGTGCCAGCAGTGAAGAGTTCGGCGATCAGGCCGGGGAGCTGTTTTTT. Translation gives CASSEEFGDQAGELFF.

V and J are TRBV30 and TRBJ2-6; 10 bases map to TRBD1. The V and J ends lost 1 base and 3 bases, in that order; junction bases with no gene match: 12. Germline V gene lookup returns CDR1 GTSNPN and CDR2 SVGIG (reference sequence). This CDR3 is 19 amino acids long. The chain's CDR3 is CAWSGTTGGSFFGANVLTF. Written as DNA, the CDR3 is TGTGCCTGGAGTGGGACGACAGGGGGCTCTTTCTTTGGGGCCAACGTCCTGACTTTC.

The CDR3 is CASSLDRGRPDTQYF. The CDR3 bases are TGCGCCAGCAGCCTTGACAGGGGTAGGCCAGATACGCAGTATTTT. The chain is built from TRBV5-1 and TRBJ2-3, with TRBD1 matching over 8 bases. V dropped 4 bases and J dropped 4; count of bases not matched to a gene: 8. Per the germline V gene, CDR1 is SGHRS and CDR2 is YFSETQ. This CDR3 has 15 amino acids.

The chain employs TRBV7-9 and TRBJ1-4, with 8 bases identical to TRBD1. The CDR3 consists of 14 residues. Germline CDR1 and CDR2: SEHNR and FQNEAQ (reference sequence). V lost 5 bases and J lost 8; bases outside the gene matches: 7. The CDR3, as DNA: TGTGCCAGCAGCCGGGACAGGAGTGGAGAAAAACTGTTTTTT. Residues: CASSRDRSGEKLFF.

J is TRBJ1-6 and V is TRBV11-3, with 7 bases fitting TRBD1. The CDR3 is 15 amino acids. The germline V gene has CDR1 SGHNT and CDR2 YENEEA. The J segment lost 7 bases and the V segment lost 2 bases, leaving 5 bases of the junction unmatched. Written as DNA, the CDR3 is TGTGCCAGCAGCTTATTCAGGGGGAGGAATTCACCCCTCCACTTT. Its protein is CASSLFRGRNSPLHF.

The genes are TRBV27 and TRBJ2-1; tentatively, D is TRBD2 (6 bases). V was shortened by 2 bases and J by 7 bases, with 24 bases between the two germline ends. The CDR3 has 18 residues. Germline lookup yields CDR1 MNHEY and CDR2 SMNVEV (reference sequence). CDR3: CASSLPPLRGGVRNEQFF. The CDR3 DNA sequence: TGTGCCAGCAGTTTACCCCCTCTTAGGGGCGGGGTGAGGAATGAGCAGTTCTTC.

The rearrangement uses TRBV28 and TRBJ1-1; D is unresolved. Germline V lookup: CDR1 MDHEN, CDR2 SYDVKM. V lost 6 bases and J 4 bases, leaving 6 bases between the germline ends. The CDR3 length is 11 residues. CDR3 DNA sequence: TGTGCCAGCAGCTATATCACTGAAGCTTTCTTT. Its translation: CASSYITEAFF. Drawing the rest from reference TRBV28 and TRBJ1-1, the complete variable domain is DVKVTQSSRYLVKRTGEKVFLECVQDMDHENMFWYRQDPGLGLRLIYFSYDVKMKEKGDIPEGYSVSREKKERFSLILESASTNQTSMYLCASSYITEAFFGQGTRLTVV.

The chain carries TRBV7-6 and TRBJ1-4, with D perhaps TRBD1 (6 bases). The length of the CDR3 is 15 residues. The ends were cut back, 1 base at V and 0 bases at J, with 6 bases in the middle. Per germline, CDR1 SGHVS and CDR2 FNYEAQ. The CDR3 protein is CASSLEGATNEKLFF. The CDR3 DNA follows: TGTGCCAGCAGCTTAGAGGGGGCAACTAATGAAAAACTGTTTTTT. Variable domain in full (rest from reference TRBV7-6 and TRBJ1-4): GAGVSQSPRYKVTKRGQDVALRCDPISGHVSLYWYRQALGQGPEFLTYFNYEAQQDKSGLPNDRFSAERPEGSISTLTIQRTEQRDSAMYRCASSLEGATNEKLFFGSGTQLSVL.

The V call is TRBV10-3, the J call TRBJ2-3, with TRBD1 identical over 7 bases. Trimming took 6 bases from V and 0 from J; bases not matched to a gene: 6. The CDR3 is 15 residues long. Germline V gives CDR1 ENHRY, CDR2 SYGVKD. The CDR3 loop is CAISLNRGSTDTQYF. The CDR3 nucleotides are TGTGCCATCAGCCTGAACAGGGGTAGCACAGATACGCAGTATTTT.

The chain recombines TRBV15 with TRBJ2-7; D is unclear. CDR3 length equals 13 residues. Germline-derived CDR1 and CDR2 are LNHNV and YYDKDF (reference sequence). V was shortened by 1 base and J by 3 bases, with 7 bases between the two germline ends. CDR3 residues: CATSRVLSYEQYF. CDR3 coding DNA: TGTGCCACCAGCAGAGTACTGAGCTACGAGCAGTACTTC.

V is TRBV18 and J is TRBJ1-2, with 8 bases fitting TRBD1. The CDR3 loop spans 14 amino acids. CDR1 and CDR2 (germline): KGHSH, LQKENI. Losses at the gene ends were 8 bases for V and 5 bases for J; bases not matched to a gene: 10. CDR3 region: CASTGTGRLYGYTF. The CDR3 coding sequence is TGTGCCAGCACGGGGACAGGTAGACTGTATGGCTACACCTTC.

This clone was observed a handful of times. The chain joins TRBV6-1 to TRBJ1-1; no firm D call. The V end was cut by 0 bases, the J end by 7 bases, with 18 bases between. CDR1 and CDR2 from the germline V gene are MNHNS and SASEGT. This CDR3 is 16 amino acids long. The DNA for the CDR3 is TGTGCCAGCAGTGAAGCTTTGGGCGTGGTTTTTGATGAAGCTTTCTTT. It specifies CASSEALGVVFDEAFF.

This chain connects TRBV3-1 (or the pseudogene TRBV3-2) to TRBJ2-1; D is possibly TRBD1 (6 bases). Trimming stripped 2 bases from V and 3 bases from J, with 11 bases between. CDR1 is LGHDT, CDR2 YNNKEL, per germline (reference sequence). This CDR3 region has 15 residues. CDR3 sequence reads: CASSQRGGLYNEQFF. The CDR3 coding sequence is TGTGCCAGCAGCCAACGTGGGGGCCTCTACAATGAGCAGTTCTTC.

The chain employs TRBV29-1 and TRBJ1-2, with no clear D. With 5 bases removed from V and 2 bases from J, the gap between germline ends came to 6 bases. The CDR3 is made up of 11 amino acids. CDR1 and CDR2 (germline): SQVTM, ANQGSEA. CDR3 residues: CSVKRNYGYTF. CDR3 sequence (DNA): TGCAGCGTTAAGAGAAACTATGGCTACACCTTC. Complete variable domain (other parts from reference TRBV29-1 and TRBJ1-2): SAVISQKPSRDICQRGTSLTIQCQVDSQVTMMFWYRQQPGQSLTLIATANQGSEATYESGFVIDKFPISRPNLTFSTLTVSNMSPEDSSIYLCSVKRNYGYTFGSGTRLTVV.

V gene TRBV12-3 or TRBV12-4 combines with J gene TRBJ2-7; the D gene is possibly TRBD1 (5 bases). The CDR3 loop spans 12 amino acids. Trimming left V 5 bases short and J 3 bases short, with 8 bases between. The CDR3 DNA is TGTGCCAGCAGTCTGACAGTCTACGAGCAGTACTTC. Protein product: CASSLTVYEQYF.

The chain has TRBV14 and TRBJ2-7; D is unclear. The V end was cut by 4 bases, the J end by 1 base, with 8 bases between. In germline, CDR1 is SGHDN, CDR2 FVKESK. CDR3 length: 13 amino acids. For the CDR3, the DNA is TGTGCCAGCAGCCTAAGCGTGTCCTACGAGCAGTACTTC. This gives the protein CASSLSVSYEQYF.

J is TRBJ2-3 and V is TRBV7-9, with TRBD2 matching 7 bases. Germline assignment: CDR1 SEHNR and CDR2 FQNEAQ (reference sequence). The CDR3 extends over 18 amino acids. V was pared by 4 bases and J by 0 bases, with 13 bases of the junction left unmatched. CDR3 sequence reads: CASSSRRESGVSTDTQYF. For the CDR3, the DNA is TGTGCCAGCAGCTCCCGCCGGGAGAGCGGGGTAAGCACAGATACGCAGTATTTT.

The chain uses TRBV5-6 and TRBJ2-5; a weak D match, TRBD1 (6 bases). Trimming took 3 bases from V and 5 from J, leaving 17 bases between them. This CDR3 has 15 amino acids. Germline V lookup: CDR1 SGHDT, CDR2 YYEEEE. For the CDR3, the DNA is TGTGCCAGCAGCTCCCAGGGGCGACGCCGGGAGACCCAGTACTTC. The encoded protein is CASSSQGRRRETQYF.

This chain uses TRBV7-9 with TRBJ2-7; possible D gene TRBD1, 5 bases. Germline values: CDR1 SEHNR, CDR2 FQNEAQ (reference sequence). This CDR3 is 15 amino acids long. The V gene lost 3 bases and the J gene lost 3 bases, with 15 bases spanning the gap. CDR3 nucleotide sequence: TGTGCCAGCAGCTTCACAGGAATTAGACGCTACGAGCAGTACTTC. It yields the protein CASSFTGIRRYEQYF.

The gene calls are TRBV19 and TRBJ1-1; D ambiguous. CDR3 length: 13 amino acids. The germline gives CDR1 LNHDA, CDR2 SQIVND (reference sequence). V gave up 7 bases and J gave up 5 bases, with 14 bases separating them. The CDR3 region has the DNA TGTGCCAGTACCGTGACGGGTCGGACTGAAGCTTTCTTT. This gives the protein CASTVTGRTEAFF.

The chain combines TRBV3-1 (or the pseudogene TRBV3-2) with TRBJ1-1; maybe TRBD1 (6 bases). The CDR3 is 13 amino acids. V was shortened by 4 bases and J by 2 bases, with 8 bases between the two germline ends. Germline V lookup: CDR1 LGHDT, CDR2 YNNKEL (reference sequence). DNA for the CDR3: TGTGCCAGCAGCCGGACAGATAACACTGAAGCTTTCTTT. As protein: CASSRTDNTEAFF.

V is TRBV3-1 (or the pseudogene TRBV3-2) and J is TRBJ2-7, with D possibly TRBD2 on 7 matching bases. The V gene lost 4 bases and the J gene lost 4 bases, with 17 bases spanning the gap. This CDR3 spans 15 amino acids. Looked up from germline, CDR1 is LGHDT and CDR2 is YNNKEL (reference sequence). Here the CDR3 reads CASSPVGGGAYEQYF. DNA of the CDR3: TGTGCCAGCAGCCCTGTAGGGGGGGGTGCTTACGAGCAGTACTTC.

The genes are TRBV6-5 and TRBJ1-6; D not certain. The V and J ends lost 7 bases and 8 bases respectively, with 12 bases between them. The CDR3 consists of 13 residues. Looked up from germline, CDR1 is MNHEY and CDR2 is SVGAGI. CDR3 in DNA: TGTGCCAGCACCCTACCCGGGGATTCACCCCTCCACTTT. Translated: CASTLPGDSPLHF.

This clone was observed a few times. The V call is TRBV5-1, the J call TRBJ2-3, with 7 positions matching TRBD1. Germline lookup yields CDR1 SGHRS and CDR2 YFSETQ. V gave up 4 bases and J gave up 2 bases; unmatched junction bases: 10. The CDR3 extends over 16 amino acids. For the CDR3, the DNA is TGCGCCAGCAGCCGCTTCGGGACAGACTTCACAGATACGCAGTATTTT. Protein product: CASSRFGTDFTDTQYF.

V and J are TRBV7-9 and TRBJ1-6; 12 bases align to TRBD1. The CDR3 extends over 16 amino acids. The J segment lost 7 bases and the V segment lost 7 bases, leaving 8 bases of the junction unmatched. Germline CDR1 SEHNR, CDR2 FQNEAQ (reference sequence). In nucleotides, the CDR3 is TGTGCCAGCATCCTCATCGGGACAGGGGGCAATTCACCCCTCCACTTT. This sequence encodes CASILIGTGGNSPLHF.